Below, 17 T cell receptor beta chains from the same sample are listed, as sequenced in a study of blood T cell repertoires in COVID-19. The method was immunoSEQ multiplex PCR; TCRdb's version includes in-frame clones alone and lacks a portion of them. The table shows 250,000 to 300,000 clones, with roughly nine tenths occurring only once. The material sequenced was peripheral blood. These receptors all come from a woman aged 40 to 55 who had recovered from COVID-19.

The chain has TRBV7-8 and TRBJ1-2; no reliable D call. This CDR3 has 12 residues. From germline, CDR1 is SGHVS and CDR2 FQNEAQ. The V end lost 4 bases, the J end lost 4 bases, and 7 bases lay between the germline ends. CDR3 region: CASSSRGYGYTF. The CDR3 coding sequence is TGTGCCAGCAGCTCCCGCGGCTATGGCTACACCTTC.

The V call is TRBV27, the J call TRBJ1-1, with TRBD1 matching 8 bases. Trimming took 1 base from V and 1 from J; bases not matched to a gene: 2. Looked up from germline, CDR1 is MNHEY and CDR2 is SMNVEV (reference sequence). CDR3 length: 15 amino acids. The CDR3 region has the DNA TGTGCCAGCAGTTTATACGGACAGGGGAACACTGAAGCTTTCTTT. Translating it yields CASSLYGQGNTEAFF.

V and J are TRBV6-5 and TRBJ1-6; the match to TRBD1 covers 8 bases. The CDR3 has 14 residues. V trimming: 6 bases; J trimming: 10 bases; junction bases outside the gene matches: 8. Germline lookup yields CDR1 MNHEY and CDR2 SVGAGI. The DNA of the CDR3 is TGTGCCAGCAGGAACGCAGGGGGCTTCTCACCCCTCCACTTT. The encoded protein is CASRNAGGFSPLHF.

The chain recombines TRBV19 with TRBJ1-2; D might be TRBD1 (5 bases). The germline V and J ends were trimmed by 5 bases and 6 bases, with 16 bases remaining between them. Germline V gene lookup returns CDR1 LNHDA and CDR2 SQIVND (reference sequence). The CDR3 sequence is 14 residues long. The CDR3 coding sequence is TGTGCCAGTAGTCCGGGACCGGGGGAGGATGGCTACACCTTC. Amino acids: CASSPGPGEDGYTF. Drawing the rest from reference TRBV19 and TRBJ1-2, the complete variable domain is DGGITQSPKYLFRKEGQNVTLSCEQNLNHDAMYWYRQDPGQGLRLIYYSQIVNDFQKGDIAEGYSVSREKKESFPLTVTSAQKNPTAFYLCASSPGPGEDGYTFGSGTRLTVV.

The chain combines TRBV10-3 with TRBJ2-5; tentatively, D is TRBD2 (6 bases). The CDR3 totals 16 residues. Per the germline V gene, CDR1 is ENHRY and CDR2 is SYGVKD. The V end lost 4 bases, the J end lost 1 base, and 16 bases lay between the germline ends. The CDR3 sequence: CAISGSGSGPQETQYF. CDR3 DNA sequence: TGTGCCATCAGTGGATCGGGTAGCGGACCCCAAGAGACCCAGTACTTC.

This clone came up once. V usage is TRBV10-2 and J usage is TRBJ2-1, with unresolved D. Germline V gene lookup returns CDR1 WSHSY and CDR2 SAAADI. This CDR3 is 13 amino acids long. The germline V and J ends were trimmed by 6 bases and 6 bases, with 12 bases remaining between them. CDR3 sequence: CASSPRLRNEQFF. In nucleotides, the CDR3 is TGCGCCAGCAGCCCAAGACTCCGCAATGAGCAGTTCTTC.

The CDR3: CASSDRGLGAEAFF. As DNA, the CDR3 is TGTGCCAGCAGTGACAGGGGGCTGGGAGCTGAAGCTTTCTTT. The rearrangement uses TRBV4-2 and TRBJ1-1; 10 nucleotides match TRBD1. CDR3 length equals 14 residues. J lost 6 bases, V lost 6 bases, and 7 bases had no gene match. CDR1 is LGHNA, CDR2 YNFKEQ, per germline.

This clone was observed a handful of times. The chain is built from TRBV7-2 and TRBJ1-1, with 8 bases lining up with TRBD1. Germline V gene lookup returns CDR1 SGHTA and CDR2 FQGNSA. The CDR3 spans 14 residues. V trimming: 3 bases; J trimming: 4 bases; junction bases outside the gene matches: 4. DNA of the CDR3: TGTGCCAGCAGCTTCCAGGGGGCGGCCACTGAAGCTTTCTTT. It specifies CASSFQGAATEAFF.

CDR3 region: CASSLGSTSGGETQYF. The CDR3 coding sequence is TGCGCCAGCAGCTTGGGGTCCACTAGCGGGGGTGAGACCCAGTACTTC. The chain couples TRBV5-1 to TRBJ2-5; 11 nucleotides align to TRBD2. This CDR3 region has 16 residues. V lost 0 bases, J lost 5 bases, and 6 bases stayed unmatched. CDR1 SGHRS and CDR2 YFSETQ come from the germline V gene.

The V gene is TRBV9, the J gene TRBJ1-4, with a possible D match to TRBD1 (6 bases). The V end lost 0 bases, the J end lost 0 bases, and 6 bases lay between the germline ends. Germline V CDR1 and CDR2: SGDLS, YYNGEE. CDR3 size: 15 residues. In DNA form, the CDR3 reads TGTGCCAGCAGCGTAGGACAGGCAACTAATGAAAAACTGTTTTTT. Translated: CASSVGQATNEKLFF.

The chain joins TRBV28 to TRBJ2-3; 8 bases map to TRBD2. V lost 6 bases, J lost 1 base, and 3 bases stayed unmatched. In germline, CDR1 is MDHEN, CDR2 SYDVKM. The CDR3 runs to 14 residues. CDR3 coding DNA: TGTGCCAGCAGAAACGGGGGGGGCACAGATACGCAGTATTTT. Protein sequence: CASRNGGGTDTQYF.

The rearrangement links TRBV6-5 to TRBJ1-1; no clear D. There are 13 residues in the CDR3. Looked up from germline, CDR1 is MNHEY and CDR2 is SVGAGI. Deletions cut 5 bases from V and 1 base from J, with 8 bases between. CDR3 protein: CASSKYWNTEAFF. The DNA of the CDR3 is TGTGCCAGCAGTAAATACTGGAACACTGAAGCTTTCTTT.

The chain joins TRBV5-1 to TRBJ2-3; 8 nucleotides align to TRBD2. J was trimmed by 5 bases and V by 4 bases; bases with no gene match: 6. Germline CDR1 SGHRS, CDR2 YFSETQ. This CDR3 has 14 amino acids. The CDR3 is CASSNGTRGDTQYF. Here the CDR3 DNA reads TGCGCCAGCAGCAACGGGACTAGGGGAGATACGCAGTATTTT.

As to this clone: Other DNA variants within this sample encode the same CDR3. This chain connects TRBV2 to TRBJ1-2, with a tentative D call TRBD1 (5 bases). There are 12 residues in the CDR3. V lost 6 bases and J 3 bases, leaving 8 bases between the germline ends. Germline V gene data show CDR1 as SNHLY and CDR2 as FYNNEI. The CDR3 DNA sequence: TGTGCCAGCAGGGGGGGTGACTATGGCTACACCTTC. Translating it yields CASRGGDYGYTF.

The rearrangement joins TRBV19 to TRBJ2-4; D uncertain. From germline, CDR1 is LNHDA and CDR2 SQIVND (reference sequence). Trimming shortened V by 1 base and J by 7 bases, and 8 bases separated the two germline ends. This CDR3 contains 13 residues. The CDR3 nucleotides are TGTGCCAGTAGTATAGGGTCCGGGAACATTCAGTACTTC. Protein: CASSIGSGNIQYF.

V is TRBV10-3 and J is TRBJ2-7; 8 bases agree with TRBD1. The germline CDR1 and CDR2 sequences are ENHRY and SYGVKD. The CDR3 totals 14 residues. V shed 6 bases and J 0 bases; nucleotides not matched to a gene: 4. The CDR3 coding sequence is TGTGCCATCAGCGGGGACAGGTCCTCCTACGAGCAGTACTTC. Its protein product is CAISGDRSSYEQYF.

This clone was recorded once. This chain connects TRBV7-9 to TRBJ2-7, with 8 bases identical to TRBD1. Germline V gives CDR1 SEHNR, CDR2 FQNEAQ (reference sequence). The V gene end was trimmed by 4 bases and the J gene end by 2 bases; junction bases not matched to a gene: 13. This CDR3 has 17 amino acids. CDR3 region: CASSSTSGTGVPYEQYF. As DNA, the CDR3 is TGTGCCAGCAGCTCAACTTCCGGGACAGGAGTCCCCTACGAGCAGTACTTC.